This entry concerns a single TCR beta chain. Participant age was about 18 to 89 years, and participants resided in fewer than 25 US areas. The data belong to a study of blood T cell repertoires in COVID-19. On the study more broadly: Acute-phase and convalescent COVID-19 samples originated in the United States, Italy and Spain.

Per germline, CDR1 MGHRA and CDR2 YSYEKL. J was trimmed by 2 bases and V by 2 bases; bases with no gene match: 12. This CDR3 has 18 amino acids. In the original processing: Estimated nucleated cell counts came from reference gene primer amplification. Some clones are missing from TCRdb's copy, which holds only in-frame ones; the method was immunoSEQ multiplex PCR. From that table come the V and J calls and clone size; the DNA was used to work out D and trimming. The sample consists of some 290,000 clones, roughly 91% of them appearing once. The rearrangement links TRBV4-1 to TRBJ2-1; TRBD1 aligns across 7 bases. The origin of this receptor is a woman aged 35 to 49 with acute COVID-19. The specimen sequenced was PBMCs or T cells enriched from blood (not recorded which). The CDR3 DNA is TGCGCCAGCAGCCAACGTCAGGGGGTACACGACACCTACAATGAGCAGTTCTTC. Its protein is CASSQRQGVHDTYNEQFF.